These 13 T cell receptor beta chains were all obtained from the same sample, sequenced in a study of blood T cell repertoires in COVID-19. Clones were read by immunoSEQ multiplex PCR, and TCRdb kept only the in-frame ones, dropping some. The sample has nearly 85,000 clones, about 86% seen once. Sequenced input: peripheral blood. The receptors here all came from a woman aged 55-75 years with acute or convalescent COVID-19.

The CDR3 is CASIPYVIRDRKPSTEAFF. The CDR3 DNA sequence: TGTGCCAGTATCCCCTACGTGATCCGGGACAGGAAACCTTCCACTGAAGCTTTCTTT. The V gene is TRBV19, the J gene TRBJ1-1; 8 bases align to TRBD1. The V segment lost 7 bases and the J segment 4 bases; nucleotides outside the gene matches: 23. Germline loops: CDR1 LNHDA, CDR2 SQIVND (reference sequence). The CDR3 is 19 residues long. Full variable domain (missing parts from reference TRBV19 and TRBJ1-1): DGGITQSPKYLFRKEGQNVTLSCEQNLNHDAMYWYRQDPGQGLRLIYYSQIVNDFQKGDIAEGYSVSREKKESFPLTVTSAQKNPTAFYLCASIPYVIRDRKPSTEAFFGQGTRLTVV.

The CDR3 region is CASSLPSSYEQYF. For the CDR3, the DNA is TGCGCCAGCAGCCTCCCCAGCTCCTACGAGCAGTACTTC. The chain has TRBV5-1 and TRBJ2-7; D is ambiguous. V dropped 4 bases and J dropped 0 bases, with 8 bases sitting between them. CDR1 is SGHRS, CDR2 YFSETQ, per germline. The CDR3 sequence is 13 residues long. Using reference TRBV5-1 and TRBJ2-7 for the parts outside the CDR3, the full variable domain is KAGVTQTPRYLIKTRGQQVTLSCSPISGHRSVSWYQQTPGQGLQFLFEYFSETQRNKGNFPGRFSGRQFSNSRSEMNVSTLELGDSALYLCASSLPSSYEQYFGPGTRLTVT.

In this sample, this clone turned up a few times. This sequence joins TRBV27 and TRBJ2-7; D uncertain. V lost 0 bases, J lost 2 bases, and 8 bases lay in between. The CDR3 has 14 residues. Germline V gene lookup returns CDR1 MNHEY and CDR2 SMNVEV (reference sequence). The chain's CDR3 is CASSLSPDAYEQYF. DNA for the CDR3: TGTGCCAGCAGTTTATCTCCAGATGCCTACGAGCAGTACTTC.

This chain connects TRBV20-1 to TRBJ2-4; unclear D gene. Germline CDR1 is DFQATT and CDR2 is SNEGSKA (reference sequence). The V gene lost 0 bases and the J gene lost 9 bases, with 6 bases spanning the gap. The CDR3 consists of 11 residues. This chain's CDR3 is CSARDQFIQYF. CDR3 nucleotides: TGCAGTGCTAGAGATCAGTTCATTCAGTACTTC.

The rearrangement uses TRBV6-4 and TRBJ2-1; 7 bases agree with TRBD2. V lost 0 bases to trimming and J lost 2 bases; unmatched junction nucleotides: 1. Germline lookup yields CDR1 MRHNA and CDR2 SNTAGT. The CDR3 extends over 15 amino acids. CDR3 region: CASSDSGGAYNEQFF. The CDR3 DNA follows: TGTGCCAGCAGTGACTCGGGGGGGGCCTACAATGAGCAGTTCTTC.

The genes are TRBV24-1 and TRBJ1-2; 9 bases match TRBD1. The CDR3 runs 14 residues. The germline CDR1 and CDR2 sequences are KGHDR and SFDVKD. The J segment lost 7 bases and the V segment lost 7 bases, leaving 9 bases of the junction unmatched. The CDR3 DNA follows: TGTGCCACCAGCCGACAGGGGGGATACGGTGGCTACACCTTC. Its protein product is CATSRQGGYGGYTF.

The chain uses TRBV3-1 (or the pseudogene TRBV3-2) and TRBJ1-1; 9 bases are a match to TRBD1. The V and J ends lost 3 bases and 3 bases, in that order; junction bases with no gene match: 5. The CDR3 extends over 15 amino acids. Germline V lookup: CDR1 LGHDT, CDR2 YNNKEL (reference sequence). The CDR3 DNA sequence: TGTGCCAGCAGCCATTACGACAGGGGGTACACTGAAGCTTTCTTT. It codes for CASSHYDRGYTEAFF.

The chain couples TRBV2 to TRBJ2-3, with TRBD2 identical over 16 bases. J was trimmed by 6 bases and V by 10 bases; bases with no gene match: 10. The CDR3 extends over 16 amino acids. CDR1 is SNHLY and CDR2 is FYNNEI in the germline V gene. The CDR3 spells CAIHSGTSGGVDTQYF. The CDR3 DNA reads TGTGCCATACACTCCGGGACTAGCGGGGGGGTGGATACGCAGTATTTT.

The J gene is TRBJ2-1, the V gene TRBV5-1; TRBD1 is a possible D gene (5 bases). V lost 2 bases to trimming and J lost 0 bases, with 9 bases between them. CDR1 and CDR2 from the germline V gene are SGHRS and YFSETQ. The CDR3 length is 15 residues. CDR3 protein: CASSFQGSSYNEQFF. In nucleotides, the CDR3 is TGCGCCAGCAGCTTCCAGGGCAGCTCCTACAATGAGCAGTTCTTC.

The chain combines TRBV7-6 with TRBJ1-2; TRBD1 agrees at 8 bases. V was clipped by 0 bases and J by 3 bases; unmatched bases: 9. This CDR3 is built from 17 residues. The germline V gene encodes CDR1 SGHVS and CDR2 FNYEAQ. This CDR3 reads CASSLARGQGVDYGYTF. CDR3 DNA sequence: TGTGCCAGCAGCTTAGCGCGTGGACAGGGAGTTGACTATGGCTACACCTTC.

The chain has TRBV18 and TRBJ1-5, with a tentative D call TRBD1 (5 bases). Germline V lookup: CDR1 KGHSH, CDR2 LQKENI. V was cut by 3 bases and J by 6 bases, with 21 bases left in between. CDR3 size: 17 residues. CDR3 nucleotide sequence: TGTGCCAGCTCACCTCCTTCTGGAGGGAGGGGAGGTCAGCCCCAGCATTTT. Its protein product is CASSPPSGGRGGQPQHF.

This chain connects TRBV24-1 to TRBJ1-1; a weak D match, TRBD1 (5 bases). The germline CDR1 and CDR2 sequences are KGHDR and SFDVKD. The ends were cut back, 3 bases at V and 11 bases at J, with 15 bases in the middle. The CDR3 consists of 13 residues. The CDR3 DNA sequence: TGTGCCACCAGTGATCCTCGGGGGGGTCTTGCTTTCTTT. Translating gives CATSDPRGGLAFF.

V gene TRBV7-9 combines with J gene TRBJ1-2; TRBD1 matches at 9 bases. This CDR3 spans 17 amino acids. The ends lost 2 bases at V and 3 bases at J; junction bases unmatched: 10. Germline V gives CDR1 SEHNR, CDR2 FQNEAQ (reference sequence). CDR3 nucleotides: TGTGCCAGCAGCTTATCTCGGACAGGGGACGGCGACTATGGCTACACCTTC. This sequence encodes CASSLSRTGDGDYGYTF.